The 18 T cell receptor beta chains below were found in one sample sequenced in a study of cytomegalovirus exposure and HLA in healthy donors. Assay: immunoSEQ multiplex PCR; the TCRdb copy retains only in-frame clones and omits some. The sample lists about 110,000 clones; roughly 90% were seen once. Sequenced input: PBMCs. The receptor set was obtained from a woman between 25 and 40 years old in good health and CMV-seropositive.

The chain combines TRBV11-2 with TRBJ2-5, with D perhaps TRBD2 (6 bases). The germline gives CDR1 SGHAT, CDR2 FQNNGV. The CDR3 extends over 15 amino acids. Trimming cost V 0 bases and J 5 bases, with 13 bases left between them. The CDR3 coding sequence is TGTGCCAGCAGCTTAGATCCCCGGGGGTGGGAGACCCAGTACTTC. Protein sequence: CASSLDPRGWETQYF.

The chain uses TRBV11-2 and TRBJ2-7; D is perhaps TRBD1 (5 bases). The length of the CDR3 is 15 residues. In germline, CDR1 is SGHAT, CDR2 FQNNGV. V was clipped by 2 bases and J by 2 bases, with 13 bases between them. CDR3 coding DNA: TGTGCCAGCAGCTTATACCAGGGAACCACCTACGAGCAGTACTTC. Protein sequence: CASSLYQGTTYEQYF. Filled out from reference TRBV11-2 and TRBJ2-7, the complete variable domain reads EAGVAQSPRYKIIEKRQSVAFWCNPISGHATLYWYQQILGQGPKLLIQFQNNGVVDDSQLPKDRFSAERLKGVDSTLKIQPAKLEDSAVYLCASSLYQGTTYEQYFGPGTRLTVT.

CDR3 protein: CASGTAFNTGELFF. DNA of the CDR3: TGTGCCAGCGGGACAGCATTTAACACCGGGGAGCTGTTTTTT. This chain joins TRBV7-7 and TRBJ2-2; 7 positions match TRBD1. The CDR3 covers 14 residues. V shed 8 bases, J shed 2 bases, and the junction held 5 bases outside the gene matches. Per the germline V gene, CDR1 is SSHAT and CDR2 is FNYEAQ (reference sequence).

The V and J genes are TRBV6-1 and TRBJ1-5, with D hard to call. V lost 1 base and J 0 bases, leaving 13 bases between the germline ends. The CDR3 contains 17 residues. Germline CDR1 is MNHNS and CDR2 is SASEGT. The CDR3 region has the DNA TGTGCCAGCAGTGAAGGGGCCCCATATTATAGCAATCAGCCCCAGCATTTT. Its translation: CASSEGAPYYSNQPQHF.

The sample holds a few counts of this clone. In DNA, the CDR3 is TGTGCCAGCAGCTACAGGGGTGGTTGGGAAGAGACCCAGTACTTC. Protein: CASSYRGGWEETQYF. This sequence joins TRBV11-2 and TRBJ2-5; 7 nucleotides agree with TRBD1. The CDR3 is 15 residues long. The V gene's germline CDR1 is SGHAT and CDR2 FQNNGV. V gave up 4 bases and J gave up 3 bases; unmatched junction bases: 8.

V and J are TRBV2 and TRBJ2-7; 15 nucleotides match TRBD2. The J segment lost 7 bases and the V segment lost 0 bases, leaving 10 bases of the junction unmatched. This CDR3 is 18 amino acids long. The germline V gene has CDR1 SNHLY and CDR2 FYNNEI. CDR3: CASSEAGTSGGSLEEQYF. CDR3 coding DNA: TGTGCCAGCAGTGAAGCGGGGACTAGCGGGGGGTCCCTTGAGGAGCAGTACTTC.

This clone was found a few times. The genes are TRBV4-1 and TRBJ2-3, with 10 bases lining up with TRBD1. CDR1 and CDR2 (germline): MGHRA, YSYEKL. The V segment lost 1 base and the J segment 8 bases; nucleotides outside the gene matches: 3. The length of the CDR3 is 14 residues. The DNA of the CDR3 is TGCGCCAGCAGCCAAGGAGGGGACAGGGGTACGCAGTATTTT. Residues: CASSQGGDRGTQYF.

The chain recombines TRBV12-2 with TRBJ1-1; TRBD1, as called in the table, went unchecked against the DNA. TRBV12-2 is a recognized pseudogene. This CDR3 is 18 amino acids long. The CDR3 DNA sequence: TGTGCAAGTCGCCATCGGTGCAGGGGATACTTCATGAACACTGAAGCTTTCTTT. Translated, it gives CASRHRCRGYFMNTEAFF.

The rearrangement joins TRBV4-3 to TRBJ2-1; 10 nucleotides agree with TRBD1. Germline CDR1 is LGHNA and CDR2 is YSLEER. V lost 3 bases, J lost 5 bases, and 4 bases stayed unmatched. This CDR3 is 15 amino acids long. This chain's CDR3 is CASSHRQGANNEQFF. The CDR3, as DNA: TGCGCCAGCAGCCACCGACAGGGGGCGAACAATGAGCAGTTCTTC.

This clone came up once. This chain joins TRBV29-1 and TRBJ2-5, with 8 bases matching TRBD2. The J call may be mistaken, given a closer DNA end match to TRBJ2-7. The CDR3 contains 14 residues. The germline CDR1 and CDR2 sequences are SQVTM and ANQGSEA. CDR3: CSVATGGGFGEQYF. In DNA form, the CDR3 reads TGCAGCGTTGCCACGGGAGGGGGGTTCGGCGAGCAGTACTTC.

This rearrangement joins TRBV4-2 to TRBJ2-4; TRBD2 matches at 10 bases. Trimming removed 1 base from V and 1 base from J; junction bases left unmatched: 10. The V gene's germline CDR1 is LGHNA and CDR2 YNFKEQ. The CDR3 has 19 residues. DNA of the CDR3: TGTGCCAGCAGCCAAGTAGGAAGCGGGGGGGTAAAGGCCAAAAACATTCAGTACTTC. Translating it yields CASSQVGSGGVKAKNIQYF.

The chain has TRBV23-1 and TRBJ2-7; D might be TRBD1 (6 bases). TRBV23-1 is an ORF; its function is uncertain. With 0 bases removed from V and 2 bases from J, the gap between germline ends came to 20 bases. The CDR3 contains 18 residues. The CDR3 nucleotides read TGCGCCAGCAGTCAATCTTACTTTTACAGGGAGAGGACCTACGAGCAGTACTTC. The encoded protein is CASSQSYFYRERTYEQYF.

This clone has just one count. Here the CDR3 reads CASSFWLQVVGTGELFF. The CDR3 DNA is TGTGCCAGCAGTTTTTGGCTACAGGTTGTGGGTACCGGGGAGCTGTTTTTT. The chain employs TRBV28 and TRBJ2-2, with D possibly being TRBD1 (5 bases). The germline V gene has CDR1 MDHEN and CDR2 SYDVKM. The CDR3 spans 17 residues. Trimming left V 3 bases short and J 5 bases short, with 19 bases between.

The J gene is TRBJ2-1, the V gene TRBV28, with 7 positions matching TRBD2. The CDR3 contains 14 residues. Germline assignment: CDR1 MDHEN and CDR2 SYDVKM. V shed 6 bases and J 5 bases; nucleotides not matched to a gene: 7. In nucleotides, the CDR3 is TGTGCCAGCAGAGGCGGGAGTAGGAACAATGAGCAGTTCTTC. Translated, it gives CASRGGSRNNEQFF.

The rearrangement uses TRBV28 and TRBJ2-5; no firm D call. V lost 1 base and J 0 bases, leaving 12 bases between the germline ends. This CDR3 contains 16 residues. Germline V CDR1 and CDR2: MDHEN, SYDVKM. CDR3: CASSLLVSAHQETQYF. In nucleotides, the CDR3 is TGTGCCAGCAGTTTATTGGTCAGCGCCCACCAAGAGACCCAGTACTTC. The full variable domain, its missing parts supplied by reference TRBV28 and TRBJ2-5, is DVKVTQSSRYLVKRTGEKVFLECVQDMDHENMFWYRQDPGLGLRLIYFSYDVKMKEKGDIPEGYSVSREKKERFSLILESASTNQTSMYLCASSLLVSAHQETQYFGPGTRLLVL.

This clone was observed once. The chain links TRBV19 to TRBJ1-5; D gene uncertain. V gave up 3 bases and J gave up 4 bases, with 10 bases separating them. The length of the CDR3 is 14 residues. Germline loops: CDR1 LNHDA, CDR2 SQIVND (reference sequence). This chain's CDR3 is CASSMGIQNQPQHF. CDR3 sequence (DNA): TGTGCCAGTAGTATGGGCATCCAAAATCAGCCCCAGCATTTT. Full variable domain (rest looked up from reference TRBV19 and TRBJ1-5): DGGITQSPKYLFRKEGQNVTLSCEQNLNHDAMYWYRQDPGQGLRLIYYSQIVNDFQKGDIAEGYSVSREKKESFPLTVTSAQKNPTAFYLCASSMGIQNQPQHFGDGTRLSIL.

The chain combines TRBV7-2 with TRBJ2-5; 7 bases match TRBD2. The CDR3 sequence is 16 residues long. Germline V CDR1 and CDR2: SGHTA, FQGNSA. Trimming removed 2 bases from V and 5 bases from J; junction bases left unmatched: 11. The CDR3 reads CASSLKASGRMETQYF. CDR3 sequence (DNA): TGTGCCAGCAGCTTAAAGGCTAGCGGAAGGATGGAGACCCAGTACTTC.

This chain connects TRBV6-4 to TRBJ2-7, with D possibly matching TRBD2 (6 bases). The CDR3 is made up of 14 amino acids. V was pared by 6 bases and J by 0 bases, with 12 bases between. Germline V gene sequence: CDR1 MRHNA, CDR2 SNTAGT. The chain's CDR3 is CASSPSVSSYEQYF. In DNA, the CDR3 is TGTGCCAGCAGCCCTAGCGTCAGCTCCTACGAGCAGTACTTC.